The rows below give T cell receptor beta chains drawn from one sample of a study of tumor-infiltrating lymphocytes in oesophageal squamous cell carcinoma. TCRdb fed the PCR reads into MiXCR, producing one record per CDR3 protein. Of about 14,000 distinct CDR3 sequences detected, approximately 48% appear once; the ten largest clones hold under 50%. Sequencing was performed on blood. The receptors derive from a male donor with esophageal squamous cell carcinoma. Each CDR3 is given without its conserved first and last residue.

V gene: TRBV11-3; CDR3 protein: ASGRQGQETQY
V gene: TRBV11-2; CDR3 protein: ASSASRYEQF
V gene: TRBV5-1; CDR3 protein: ASSLGLATSTDTQY
V gene: TRBV7-3; CDR3 protein: ASSLEGLSIQY
V gene: TRBV12-3/TRBV12-4; CDR3 protein: ASSMPGYGQPQH
V gene: TRBV5-1; CDR3 protein: ASSDRTAYNEQF
V gene: TRBV6-2/TRBV6-3; CDR3 protein: ASSVLAGAPSSTDTQY
V gene: TRBV27; CDR3 protein: ASRTSGRSEQY
V gene: TRBV19; CDR3 protein: ASSRKGADNEQY
V gene: TRBV7-6; CDR3 protein: ASSSGTSGKVELY
V gene: TRBV28; CDR3 protein: ASSSPGQGALRTQY
V gene: TRBV7-8; CDR3 protein: ASSLVGLNDEQF
V gene: TRBV12-3/TRBV12-4; CDR3 protein: ASSGQGSNEQF
V gene: TRBV7-8; CDR3 protein: ASRRTGYTEAF
V gene: TRBV5-1; CDR3 protein: ASSLVASPEQY
V gene: TRBV7-6; CDR3 protein: ASSIGAGELF
V gene: TRBV7-8; CDR3 protein: ASSLEPGLGYGYT
V gene: TRBV28; CDR3 protein: ASSSTGTGGNEQF
V gene: TRBV28; CDR3 protein: ASSIVAGANVLT
V gene: TRBV6-5; CDR3 protein: ASSYWLAHEQF
V gene: TRBV28; CDR3 protein: ATRGAGGDTEAF
V gene: TRBV6-1; CDR3 protein: ATKFGGPTDTQY
V gene: TRBV27; CDR3 protein: ASSWGQGASYNSPLH
V gene: TRBV12-3/TRBV12-4; CDR3 protein: ASRLLAGVGETQY
V gene: TRBV9; CDR3 protein: ASSVGERSSYYEQY
V gene: TRBV28; CDR3 protein: ASSRLDRQETQY
V gene: TRBV10-3; CDR3 protein: AISEGTEQF
V gene: TRBV7-2; CDR3 protein: ASTRSRTYEQY
V gene: TRBV27; CDR3 protein: ASSPWAKPYEQY
V gene: TRBV5-1; CDR3 protein: ASRLGPGQEQETQY
V gene: TRBV7-3; CDR3 protein: ASSPETSYNEQF
V gene: TRBV12-3/TRBV12-4; CDR3 protein: ASSWDSGSTGELY
V gene: TRBV12-3/TRBV12-4; CDR3 protein: ASSFAPDRGEPLH
V gene: TRBV2; CDR3 protein: ASSAGLGETQY
V gene: TRBV28; CDR3 protein: ASKGQGGEQF
V gene: TRBV11-1; CDR3 protein: ASRGDSLLYGYT
V gene: TRBV28; CDR3 protein: ASRSGTGGYNEQF
V gene: TRBV6-1; CDR3 protein: ASRTNYGYT
V gene: TRBV27; CDR3 protein: ASSSLVTGELF
V gene: TRBV7-4; CDR3 protein: ASSAGQTQY
V gene: TRBV7-9; CDR3 protein: ASSPAEFYEQY
V gene: TRBV28; CDR3 protein: ASHVSGQGNEQY
V gene: TRBV24-1; CDR3 protein: ATSGAPLYNNEQF
V gene: TRBV7-3; CDR3 protein: ASSPPRPGQGSPQETQY
V gene: TRBV10-1; CDR3 protein: ASSPGQGGQNEQF
V gene: TRBV5-5; CDR3 protein: ASSLDVSNTEAF
V gene: TRBV4-2; CDR3 protein: ASSQGQGTGETQY
V gene: TRBV6-1; CDR3 protein: ASSETAPRGTQY
V gene: TRBV6-5; CDR3 protein: ASSAPGYEQF
V gene: TRBV7-9; CDR3 protein: ASSLVGTSYNEQF